The rows below give T cell receptor beta chains drawn from one sample of a study of blood T cell repertoires in COVID-19. The protocol was immunoSEQ multiplex PCR, while the TCRdb copy is restricted to in-frame clones and leaves out a portion. The sample records more than 95,000 clones, approximately 86% being singletons. Material: peripheral blood. Source of these receptors: a human donor in a cohort sampled during active COVID-19. CDR3s include the opening cysteine and the closing phenylalanine or tryptophan. The order of the fields is D gene, J gene, V gene, clone size, CDR3 DNA, CDR3 protein. The D gene is left open where the match is weak. A row's size may be missing; if present it is once, few, many or a size class.

.,TRBJ1-1,TRBV19,.,TGTGCCAGTAGAGGACGTACAGGAGTGAACACTGAAGCTTTCTTT,CASRGRTGVNTEAFF
TRBD1,TRBJ2-2,TRBV19,.,TGTGCCAGTAGTCCACCCGGGGGACAGGGGTTGAACACCGGGGAGCTGTTTTTT,CASSPPGGQGLNTGELFF
.,TRBJ2-7,TRBV5-1,.,TGCGCCAGCAGCCCCCGGGGATACGAGCAGTACTTC,CASSPRGYEQYF
.,TRBJ2-3,TRBV25-1,.,TGTGCCAGCAGTGAAGGGGGCGGGTTTAGCACAGATACGCAGTATTTT,CASSEGGGFSTDTQYF
.,TRBJ2-1,TRBV6-5,.,TGTGCCAGCAGTTCAAATCGACAGGTCAATGAGCAGTTCTTC,CASSSNRQVNEQFF
TRBD1,TRBJ1-2,TRBV6-5,.,TGTGCCAGCACCTCTGGAGGGACAGGGGACTATGGCTACACCTTC,CASTSGGTGDYGYTF
.,TRBJ1-1,TRBV6-6,.,TGTGCCAGCAGTTACTCAGGCAGGTACACTGAAGCTTTCTTT,CASSYSGRYTEAFF
TRBD1,TRBJ2-5,TRBV19,once,TGTGCCAGTACCCGGACAGGGGGGACCGGGCAAGAGACCCAGTACTTC,CASTRTGGTGQETQYF
.,TRBJ2-2,TRBV7-8,.,TGTGCCGATGTTCCTACGGGGACCGGGGAGCTGTTTTTT,CADVPTGTGELFF
.,TRBJ2-7,TRBV2,.,TGTGCCAGCAGTGAATGGAAGCGGGCCGACTACGAGCAGTACTTC,CASSEWKRADYEQYF
.,TRBJ1-2,TRBV30,.,TGTGCCTGGAGTGTCCACGTAAGGGGCTATGGCTACACCTTC,CAWSVHVRGYGYTF
.,TRBJ2-3,TRBV16,.,TGTGCCAGCAGCCAAGGGGGGTTATCCACAGATACGCAGTATTTT,CASSQGGLSTDTQYF
.,TRBJ1-1,TRBV4-1,.,TGCGCCAGCAGCCAAGCACAGGCTTTAGCCATGAACACTGAAGCTTTCTTT,CASSQAQALAMNTEAFF
TRBD2,TRBJ2-1,TRBV7-2,.,TGTGCCAGCAGCTCGAAGGGAGCGGGAGTTGACTTCTCCTACAATGAGCAGTTCTTC,CASSSKGAGVDFSYNEQFF
.,TRBJ1-1,TRBV28,.,TGTGCCAGCAGTGGAGGAAACACTGAAGCTTTCTTT,CASSGGNTEAFF